The following is a T cell receptor beta chain sequence with its context. The record originates from a study of immune characterization of retroperitoneal liposarcoma. Each CDR3 protein is one row after TCRdb ran MiXCR on the PCR reads. The sample lists 10,000 to 12,000 distinct CDR3 sequences, less than 30% seen once, with less than 10% in the top ten. This CDR3 is 14 amino acids long. Germline V gene data show CDR1 as MNHNY and CDR2 as SVGAGI (reference sequence). V shed 2 bases, J shed 10 bases, and the junction held 6 bases outside the gene matches. This chain links TRBV6-6 with TRBJ2-1; 9 bases are a match to TRBD2. Sequencing was performed on tumor tissue. The source is a male donor with retroperitoneal liposarcoma. This chain's CDR3 is CASSYGTSFYEQFF. CDR3 coding DNA: TGTGCCAGCAGTTACGGGACTAGCTTCTACGAGCAGTTCTTC.